This T cell receptor (beta chain) was sequenced for a study of blood T cell repertoires in COVID-19. Points on this clone: The sample has other DNA sequences that encode this CDR3 too.

Assay: immunoSEQ multiplex PCR; the TCRdb copy retains only in-frame clones and omits some. Among 250,000 to 350,000 clones, approximately 89% were seen once, and the ten largest hold 7.8%. The source is a woman between 45 and 65 years old who had recovered from COVID-19. The source material was peripheral blood.

CDR3 sequence (DNA): TGTGCCAGCAGTTTTGCAGAAAACACTGAAGCTTTCTTT. It codes for CASSFAENTEAFF. The rearrangement uses TRBV12-3 or TRBV12-4 and TRBJ1-1; D unresolved. This CDR3 region has 13 residues. V was pared by 3 bases and J by 2 bases, with 7 bases between.